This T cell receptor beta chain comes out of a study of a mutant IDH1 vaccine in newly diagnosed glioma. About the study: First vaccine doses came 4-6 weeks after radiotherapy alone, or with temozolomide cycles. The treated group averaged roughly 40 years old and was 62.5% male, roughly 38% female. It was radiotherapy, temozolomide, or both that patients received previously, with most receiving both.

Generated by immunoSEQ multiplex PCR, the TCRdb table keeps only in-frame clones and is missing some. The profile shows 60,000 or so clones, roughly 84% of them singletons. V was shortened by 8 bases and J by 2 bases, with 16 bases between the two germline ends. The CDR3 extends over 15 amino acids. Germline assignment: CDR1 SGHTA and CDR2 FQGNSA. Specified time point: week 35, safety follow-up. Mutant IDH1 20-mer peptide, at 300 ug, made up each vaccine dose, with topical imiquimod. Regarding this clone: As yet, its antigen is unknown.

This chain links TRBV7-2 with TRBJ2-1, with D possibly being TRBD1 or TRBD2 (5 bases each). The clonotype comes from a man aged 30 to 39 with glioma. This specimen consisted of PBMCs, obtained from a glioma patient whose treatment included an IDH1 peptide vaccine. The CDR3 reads CASGGLVSAYNEQFF. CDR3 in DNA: TGTGCCAGCGGGGGTTTGGTTAGCGCCTACAATGAGCAGTTCTTC.